The rows below give T cell receptor beta chains drawn from one sample of a study of blood T cell repertoires in COVID-19. Data came from immunoSEQ multiplex PCR; TCRdb stores just in-frame clones and leaves some out. The sample has 250,000 to 300,000 clones; 82% are singletons. Material for sequencing was PBMCs or T cells enriched from blood (not recorded which). Receptor source: a middle-aged man who had been exposed to COVID-19. CDR3s include the opening cysteine and the closing phenylalanine or tryptophan. A D gene is named only where the DNA matches it firmly. A clone size is listed for some rows: how often the clone was seen (once, few, many), or a class if it is expanded.

>TRBD1|NA|TRBV27|TRBJ2-7
CASRFQGAGYEQYF
TGTGCCAGCAGATTCCAGGGGGCAGGTTACGAGCAGTACTTC
>NA|NA|TRBV7-3|TRBJ2-2
CASSISITGELFF
TGTGCCAGCAGCATTAGCATCACCGGGGAGCTGTTTTTT
>NA|NA|TRBV7-8|TRBJ1-1
CASSLKSGNTEAFF
TGTGCCAGCAGCTTAAAGTCAGGGAACACTGAAGCTTTCTTT
>TRBD1|NA|TRBV4-1|TRBJ2-7
CASSHDGTDYEQYF
TGCGCCAGCAGCCACGACGGGACAGACTACGAGCAGTACTTC
>NA|NA|TRBV3-1/TRBV3-2|TRBJ1-1
CATQQGNRVTEAFF
TGTGCCACCCAACAAGGGAACAGGGTAACTGAAGCTTTCTTT
>TRBD2|NA|TRBV30|TRBJ2-1
CAGLAGGRNEQFF
TGTGCCGGACTAGCGGGAGGGAGGAATGAGCAGTTCTTC
>NA|NA|TRBV7-9|TRBJ2-3
CASSLNLSPADTQYF
TGTGCCAGCAGCTTAAATCTCTCCCCCGCAGATACGCAGTATTTT
>NA|NA|TRBV2|TRBJ1-5
CASRDRMGVGNQPQHF
TGTGCCAGCAGAGACAGGATGGGGGTGGGGAATCAGCCCCAGCATTTT
>NA|few|TRBV2|TRBJ1-6
CASSVSPRDNSPLHF
TGTGCCAGCAGTGTTTCCCCCAGGGATAATTCACCCCTCCACTTT
>TRBD2|NA|TRBV10-3|TRBJ2-5
CAISDSGTSVETQYF
TGTGCCATCAGTGACTCCGGGACTAGCGTAGAGACCCAGTACTTC
>NA|few|TRBV3-1/TRBV3-2|TRBJ1-5
CASSHAGVLPNQPQHF
TGTGCCAGCAGCCATGCAGGGGTCCTCCCTAATCAGCCCCAGCATTTT
>NA|NA|TRBV6-1|TRBJ1-1
CASSEAGRGITFF
TGTGCCAGCAGTGAAGCGGGCAGGGGAATTACTTTCTTT
>NA|once|TRBV11-1|TRBJ2-7
CASSRTVRREQYF
TGTGCCAGCAGTCGGACAGTCCGTCGGGAGCAGTACTTC
>NA|NA|TRBV2|TRBJ2-6
CASSEESGAGANVLTF
TGTGCCAGCAGTGAAGAGTCGGGAGCCGGGGCCAACGTCCTGACTTTC
>NA|NA|TRBV5-1|TRBJ1-1
CASSWAGAEAFF
TGCGCCAGCAGCTGGGCCGGGGCTGAAGCTTTCTTT
>TRBD2|NA|TRBV6-1|TRBJ2-2
CASSVPGLAGGTGELFF
TGTGCCAGCAGTGTACCGGGACTAGCGGGAGGCACCGGGGAGCTGTTTTTT
>NA|once|TRBV7-8|TRBJ1-5
CASSVLGRGVSNQPQHF
TGTGCCAGCAGCGTCCTCGGGAGAGGCGTTAGCAATCAGCCCCAGCATTTT
>NA|NA|TRBV6-5|TRBJ2-7
CASSYGTYEQYF
TGTGCCAGCAGTTACGGGACTTACGAGCAGTACTTC
>NA|NA|TRBV5-8|TRBJ1-2
CASSLQAGYTF
TGTGCCAGCAGCTTGCAGGCTGGCTACACCTTC
>TRBD1|once|TRBV30|TRBJ1-2
CAWRQMDRVYGYTF
TGTGCCTGGAGACAGATGGACAGGGTATATGGCTACACCTTC
>NA|NA|TRBV6-5|TRBJ2-2
CASSFSGDTGELFF
TGTGCCAGCAGTTTTAGCGGAGACACCGGGGAGCTGTTTTTT
>NA|NA|TRBV5-1|TRBJ2-7
CASKTGYEQYF
TGCGCCAGCAAAACAGGCTACGAGCAGTACTTC
>TRBD1|NA|TRBV6-5|TRBJ2-7
CASRTTGSYEQYF
TGTGCCAGCAGGACGACAGGGTCCTACGAGCAGTACTTC
>NA|NA|TRBV10-1|TRBJ1-5
CASSKGLDQPQHF
TGCGCCAGCAGTAAGGGGTTGGATCAGCCCCAGCATTTT
>NA|NA|TRBV11-2|TRBJ1-5
CASSPAQGHQPQHF
TGTGCCAGCAGCCCGGCACAGGGCCATCAGCCCCAGCATTTT
>TRBD2|NA|TRBV19|TRBJ2-5
CASSRSGRSEETQYF
TGTGCCAGTAGTCGAAGCGGGAGATCAGAAGAGACCCAGTACTTC
>NA|NA|TRBV29-1|TRBJ1-4
CSVGHGDTEKLFF
TGCAGCGTTGGGCACGGCGACACTGAAAAACTGTTTTTT
>TRBD1|NA|TRBV28|TRBJ1-1
CASSQIQGNAEAFF
TGTGCCAGCAGTCAGATACAGGGGAACGCTGAAGCTTTCTTT
>NA|NA|TRBV30|TRBJ2-3
CAWSVMGRITDTQYF
TGTGCCTGGAGTGTAATGGGGAGGATAACAGATACGCAGTATTTT
>TRBD2|NA|TRBV7-3|TRBJ2-5
CASSLASGNKETQYF
TGTGCCAGCAGCTTAGCTAGCGGGAACAAAGAGACCCAGTACTTC
>NA|NA|TRBV10-2|TRBJ2-7
CAARDSGGSYEQYF
TGCGCCGCTAGAGATTCGGGTGGCTCCTACGAGCAGTACTTC
>NA|NA|TRBV4-1|TRBJ1-4
CASSPTPARTFNEKLFF
TGCGCCAGCAGCCCCACACCAGCGAGGACATTTAATGAAAAACTGTTTTTT
>TRBD1|NA|TRBV19|TRBJ1-5
CATRDRDNQPQHF
TGTGCAACCCGGGACAGGGATAATCAGCCCCAGCATTTT
>TRBD1|NA|TRBV5-1|TRBJ2-3
CASSPGQAGDTQYF
TGCGCCAGCAGCCCGGGACAGGCGGGAGATACGCAGTATTTT
>NA|NA|TRBV6-5|TRBJ2-7
CASRIDRDRLEYF
TGTGCCAGCAGAATTGACCGGGACAGACTAGAGTACTTC
>NA|NA|TRBV7-7|TRBJ2-2
CASSSKGDTGELFF
TGTGCTAGCAGCTCGAAGGGGGACACCGGGGAGCTGTTTTTT
>NA|NA|TRBV15|TRBJ1-5
CATSRETSHQPQHF
TGTGCCACCAGCAGAGAAACCAGTCATCAGCCCCAGCATTTT
>TRBD2|NA|TRBV6-1|TRBJ2-1
CASSEMVGVAGYNEQFF
TGTGCCAGCAGTGAAATGGTAGGAGTAGCGGGGTACAATGAGCAGTTCTTC
>NA|once|TRBV7-9|TRBJ1-2
CASSLGGLQGRLGYTF
TGTGCCAGCAGCTTAGGGGGGCTACAGGGACGACTCGGCTACACCTTC
>TRBD2|NA|TRBV2|TRBJ2-7
CASSGGRASGEQYF
TGTGCCAGCAGTGGCGGGAGGGCCTCTGGGGAGCAGTACTTC
>TRBD2|once|TRBV3-1/TRBV3-2|TRBJ2-7
CASSQPARISGDYEQYF
TGTGCCAGCAGCCAACCCGCTCGCATTAGCGGGGACTACGAGCAGTACTTC
>TRBD1|NA|TRBV7-2|TRBJ2-1
CASSQSFQGDEQFF
TGTGCCAGCAGCCAATCTTTCCAGGGGGATGAGCAGTTCTTC
>TRBD2|NA|TRBV12-3/TRBV12-4|TRBJ2-5
CASSLRRGETQYF
TGTGCCAGCAGTTTACGGCGGGGGGAGACCCAGTACTTC
>TRBD1|once|TRBV25-1|TRBJ1-5
CASSAGQGNQPQHF
TGTGCCAGCAGTGCGGGACAGGGAAATCAGCCCCAGCATTTT
>TRBD2|NA|TRBV5-6|TRBJ2-1
CASSLVAGNEQFF
TGTGCCAGCAGCTTGGTAGCGGGAAATGAGCAGTTCTTC
>NA|NA|TRBV6-5|TRBJ2-3
CAKAARSGDTQYF
TGTGCGAAAGCGGCCAGATCCGGGGATACGCAGTATTTT
>TRBD1|NA|TRBV3-1/TRBV3-2|TRBJ2-3
CASSPGQGLDTQYF
TGTGCCAGCAGCCCTGGACAGGGCTTAGATACGCAGTATTTT
>NA|NA|TRBV6-5|TRBJ1-6
CASNTAKAPLHF
TGTGCCAGTAACACAGCCAAGGCACCCCTCCACTTT
>TRBD1|NA|TRBV29-1|TRBJ1-1
CSAGQGWNTEAFF
TGCAGCGCTGGACAGGGATGGAACACTGAAGCTTTCTTT
>NA|once|TRBV10-1|TRBJ1-6
CASSEIGSPLHF
TGCGCCAGCAGTGAGATCGGGTCACCCCTCCACTTT
>NA|NA|TRBV19|TRBJ1-3
CASNPGITGGNTIYF
TGTGCCAGTAATCCAGGGATTACTGGCGGAAACACCATATATTTT
>NA|NA|TRBV24-1|TRBJ1-2
CATSDAEYGYTF
TGTGCCACCAGTGATGCGGAATATGGCTACACCTTC
>TRBD2|NA|TRBV19|TRBJ2-3
CASSTWGLAGGGNTQYF
TGTGCCAGTAGTACTTGGGGACTAGCGGGAGGAGGGAATACGCAGTATTTT